This T cell receptor (beta chain) was captured by sequencing in a study of human T cells and chemical hapten exposure. Study-wide points: Each of the donors had alopecia, so their immune responses may not resemble those of healthy people.

A single record per CDR3 protein comes from TCRdb applying MiXCR to the RACE reads. The repertoire has tens of thousands of distinct CDR3 sequences, 6.5% to 8.5% of them found once; the top ten carry 1% to 1.5%. Time point indicated: patch test 2, 6 weeks after DPC sensitization. Indicated treatment: therapeutic diphenylcyclopropenone sensitization with weekly scalp DPC. This clonotype was seen a handful of times. Its matching antigen is unknown. The CDR3 totals 14 residues. CDR1 is SGHTA, CDR2 FQGNSA, per germline. Trimming cost V 8 bases and J 6 bases, with 19 bases left between them. Sequencing used whole blood, obtained in connection with sensitization to the hapten diphenylcyclopropenone (DPC). This chain connects TRBV7-2 to TRBJ1-1; D unclear. This receptor was taken from a woman in her twenties or thirties with alopecia areata. Some clones in this sample may be carry-over from other donors' samples. The CDR3 sequence is CASCPQPGLSEAFF. The CDR3 bases are TGTGCCAGCTGCCCGCAACCCGGGCTATCTGAAGCTTTCTTT.